These 5 T cell receptor beta chains share one sample of origin, sequenced in a study of shared clonotypes between healthy human individuals. CD8 cells regarded as naive lacked CD45RO, were positively chosen for CCR7, and omitted terminally differentiated effector memory CD45RA+ cells. Measured with immunoSEQ multiplex PCR; TCRdb has only the in-frame clones, and not every one. There are about 2 million clones in the sample; around 96% occur only once, and 1% to 1.5% lies in the top ten. What was sequenced was naive CD8+ T cells sorted from blood. These receptors originate from a young man in good health.

The chain recombines TRBV7-9 with TRBJ2-7; the D gene could be TRBD1 or TRBD2 (5 bases each). CDR3 length: 13 residues. V lost 8 bases and J lost 3, with 14 bases in between. Germline V CDR1 and CDR2: SEHNR, FQNEAQ (reference sequence). The CDR3: CASGPLGDYEQYF. CDR3 sequence (DNA): TGTGCCAGCGGACCACTAGGGGACTACGAGCAGTACTTC.

A note on this clone: The identical CDR3 is also encoded by other nucleotide sequences in the sample. The chain joins TRBV11-2 to TRBJ2-7; TRBD2 aligns across 8 bases. The junction had 3 bases not matched to a gene; V was cut back by 0 bases and J by 2 bases. The CDR3 is 15 residues long. The germline CDR1 and CDR2 sequences are SGHAT and FQNNGV. CDR3 nucleotide sequence: TGTGCCAGCAGCTTAGAGGCGGGAGGCACCTACGAGCAGTACTTC. Its protein product is CASSLEAGGTYEQYF.

To note about this clone: Other DNA sequences in the sample encode the same CDR3. The J gene is TRBJ2-3, the V gene TRBV11-2; D is unresolved. V shed 0 bases and J shed 6 bases, with 7 bases lying between them. Germline assignment: CDR1 SGHAT and CDR2 FQNNGV. The CDR3 totals 13 residues. CDR3 DNA: TGTGCCAGCAGCTTAGACCTCCCGGATACGCAGTATTTT. It yields the protein CASSLDLPDTQYF.

This chain connects TRBV27 to TRBJ2-7, with 8 bases aligning to TRBD1. The CDR3 contains 15 residues. V dropped 4 bases and J dropped 3; count of bases not matched to a gene: 8. Germline values: CDR1 MNHEY, CDR2 SMNVEV (reference sequence). The CDR3 sequence is CASSSLNRGFYEQYF. The CDR3 nucleotides are TGTGCCAGCAGTTCGTTGAACAGGGGGTTCTACGAGCAGTACTTC.

The J gene is TRBJ2-7, the V gene TRBV5-5; D is perhaps TRBD1 or TRBD2 (6 bases each). V was trimmed by 3 bases and J by 2 bases, leaving 15 bases between them. This CDR3 is 15 amino acids long. The germline CDR1 and CDR2 sequences are SGHKS and YYEKEE (reference sequence). CDR3 nucleotides: TGTGCCAGCAGCTCGCTTTTAGGGGGGCCCTACGAGCAGTACTTC. Translation gives CASSSLLGGPYEQYF. The whole variable domain, filled in from reference TRBV5-5 and TRBJ2-7, reads DAGVTQSPTHLIKTRGQQVTLRCSPISGHKSVSWYQQVLGQGPQFIFQYYEKEERGRGNFPDRFSARQFPNYSSELNVNALLLGDSALYLCASSSLLGGPYEQYFGPGTRLTVT.